These 28 T cell receptor beta chains originate from one sample sequenced in a study of T-cell reconstitution after alpha-beta-depleted transplantation in children. For TCRbeta, the library was prepared with unique molecular identifiers. TCRdb ran MiXCR on the PCR reads and lists one entry per CDR3 protein. The table shows hundreds of thousands of distinct CDR3 sequences, with 15% to 20% occurring only once. The sequenced sample was PBMCs, mostly from graft donor cells, obtained 360 days after TCRalphabeta/CD19-depleted stem cell transplant. The receptor set was obtained from a male patient under 18 who had a stem cell transplant for acute lymphoblastic leukemia, so the T cells may come from the graft donor.

This clonotype turned up a few times. The V call is TRBV5-1, the J call TRBJ2-1; tentatively, D is TRBD2 (6 bases). Germline CDR1 SGHRS, CDR2 YFSETQ. CDR3 length equals 17 residues. V lost 7 bases, J lost 4 bases, and 24 bases lay in between. CDR3 residues: CASVGGTARRLYNEQFF. As DNA, the CDR3 is TGCGCCAGCGTGGGCGGGACGGCGCGGCGTCTTTACAATGAGCAGTTCTTC.

The chain combines TRBV3-1 with TRBJ2-7, with D tentatively TRBD1 or TRBD2 (5 bases each). The CDR3 is 16 residues long. Trimming cost V 1 base and J 1 base, with 14 bases left between them. Germline CDR1 LGHDT, CDR2 YNNKEL (reference sequence). The CDR3 nucleotides read TGTGCCAGCAGCCAAGCGGGGCCAGCGGAGTCCTACGAGCAGTACTTC. Amino acid sequence: CASSQAGPAESYEQYF.

This clonotype was detected ten times or more. The rearrangement uses TRBV20-1 and TRBJ2-3; 9 nucleotides align to TRBD2. J was trimmed by 1 base and V by 1 base; bases with no gene match: 9. Germline CDR1 DFQATT, CDR2 SNEGSKA (reference sequence). This CDR3 is 17 amino acids long. The CDR3 DNA is TGCAGTGCTAGAGGAGAGCGCGGGAGGGCCCGCACAGATACGCAGTATTTT. This sequence encodes CSARGERGRARTDTQYF.

A remark on this clonotype: Without the conserved terminal phenylalanine or tryptophan, this CDR3 likely stems from a read error. The gene calls are TRBV5-1 and TRBJ2-5; no definite D call. V was clipped by 3 bases and J by 5 bases, with 8 bases between them. The length of the CDR3 is 12 residues. CDR1 is SGHRS and CDR2 is YFSETQ in the germline V gene. CDR3: CASSSDLETQYL. The CDR3 DNA reads TGCGCCAGCAGCTCCGACTTGGAGACCCAGTACCTC.

At least ten counts were recorded for this clonotype. V is TRBV6-5 and J is TRBJ1-4; no firm D call. Germline V gene data show CDR1 as MNHEY and CDR2 as SVGAGI. Deletions cut 2 bases from V and 5 bases from J, with 6 bases between. The CDR3 is made up of 13 amino acids. In DNA, the CDR3 is TGTGCCAGCAGTTACATGCGGAATGAAAAACTGTTTTTT. This gives the protein CASSYMRNEKLFF.

The rearrangement links TRBV7-3 to TRBJ1-6; 8 bases are shared with TRBD1. CDR3 length: 14 residues. V shed 2 bases, J shed 7 bases, and the junction held 1 base outside the gene matches. Germline V gives CDR1 SGHTA, CDR2 FQGTGA. As DNA, the CDR3 is TGTGCCAGCAGCTTACGGACAGGGAATTCACCCCTCCACTTT. This translates into CASSLRTGNSPLHF.

CDR3 coding DNA: TGCAGTGCGCGACCTGATTCACCCCTCCACTTT. Its translation: CSARPDSPLHF. J is TRBJ1-6 and V is TRBV20-1; no clear D. V was cut by 6 bases and J by 8 bases, with 8 bases left in between. Germline lookup yields CDR1 DFQATT and CDR2 SNEGSKA (reference sequence). The CDR3 extends over 11 amino acids.

This clonotype showed up just a few times. The genes are TRBV3-1 and TRBJ2-6; D is perhaps TRBD2 (5 bases). This CDR3 contains 17 residues. With 0 bases removed from V and 4 bases from J, the gap between germline ends came to 13 bases. In germline, CDR1 is LGHDT, CDR2 YNNKEL (reference sequence). The CDR3: CASSQDRRAAGANVLTF. The CDR3 bases are TGTGCCAGCAGCCAAGATCGGCGGGCAGCCGGGGCCAACGTCCTGACTTTC.

The chain carries TRBV12-3 or TRBV12-4 and TRBJ1-4; D might be TRBD1 (5 bases). Deletions cut 1 base from V and 3 bases from J, with 9 bases between. This CDR3 region has 15 residues. The CDR3 protein is CASSLGGEANEKLFF. CDR3 DNA sequence: TGTGCCAGCAGTTTAGGGGGGGAGGCTAATGAAAAACTGTTTTTT.

The chain carries TRBV18 and TRBJ1-1, with 8 bases matching TRBD1. After removal of 3 bases from V and 2 bases from J, the junction contained 5 bases not matched to a gene. The CDR3 totals 15 residues. Germline V gives CDR1 KGHSH, CDR2 LQKENI. Here the CDR3 reads CASSPSGQGNTEAFF. The CDR3 DNA follows: TGTGCCAGCTCACCCTCCGGACAGGGCAACACTGAAGCTTTCTTT.

The gene calls are TRBV9 and TRBJ2-1; TRBD1 might be the D (6 bases). This CDR3 region has 14 residues. CDR1 is SGDLS, CDR2 YYNGEE, per germline. Trimming took off 0 bases at V and 3 bases at J, with 7 bases between the two ends. The CDR3 loop is CASSVDRDYNEQFF. CDR3 sequence (DNA): TGTGCCAGCAGCGTAGACAGGGACTACAATGAGCAGTTCTTC. Filled out from reference TRBV9 and TRBJ2-1, the complete variable domain reads DSGVTQTPKHLITATGQRVTLRCSPRSGDLSVYWYQQSLDQGLQFLIQYYNGEERAKGNILERFSAQQFPDLHSELNLSSLELGDSALYFCASSVDRDYNEQFFGPGTRLTVL.

CDR3 in amino acids: CASSSVRDRGVEAFF. The CDR3 nucleotides read TGCGCCAGCAGCTCCGTCAGGGACAGAGGAGTGGAAGCTTTCTTT. J is TRBJ1-1 and V is TRBV5-1; TRBD1 agrees at 7 bases. The V gene's germline CDR1 is SGHRS and CDR2 YFSETQ. With 3 bases clipped from V and 8 bases from J, the junction kept 13 bases outside the gene matches. This CDR3 contains 15 residues.

This chain connects TRBV7-3 to TRBJ2-1; a possible D gene is TRBD1 (6 bases). The CDR3 is 16 amino acids. Trimming took 3 bases from V and 7 from J, leaving 19 bases between them. Germline values: CDR1 SGHTA, CDR2 FQGTGA. The CDR3 protein is CASSFKRGSPRNEQFF. The CDR3 nucleotides read TGTGCCAGCAGCTTCAAGAGGGGGTCTCCGCGAAATGAGCAGTTCTTC.

Ten or more counts support this clonotype. The V and J genes are TRBV5-1 and TRBJ2-5; a possible D gene is TRBD1 (6 bases). Trimming left V 4 bases short and J 1 base short, with 11 bases between. CDR3 length equals 14 residues. Germline CDR1 and CDR2: SGHRS and YFSETQ. The CDR3 protein is CASSPDRTQETQYF. Written as DNA, the CDR3 is TGCGCCAGCAGCCCAGACAGGACCCAAGAGACCCAGTACTTC.

The chain has TRBV9 and TRBJ2-2, with a weak D call TRBD2 (5 bases). V was trimmed by 0 bases and J by 0 bases, leaving 12 bases between them. This CDR3 is 17 amino acids long. The V gene's germline CDR1 is SGDLS and CDR2 YYNGEE. CDR3 region: CASSVAVGEPNTGELFF. The DNA for the CDR3 is TGTGCCAGCAGCGTAGCTGTCGGGGAACCGAACACCGGGGAGCTGTTTTTT.

V usage is TRBV12-3 or TRBV12-4 and J usage is TRBJ2-3; 9 bases align to TRBD2. The CDR3 totals 19 residues. Trimming cost V 1 base and J 8 bases; bases outside gene matches: 19. CDR3 in DNA: TGTGCCAGCAGTTTAGAATCCGTCCGACTAGCGGCAATGAGGGGTACGCAGTATTTT. This sequence encodes CASSLESVRLAAMRGTQYF.

This chain uses TRBV11-2 with TRBJ1-2; D not resolved. V was shortened by 4 bases and J by 1 base, with 10 bases between the two germline ends. The CDR3 spans 14 residues. Per the germline V gene, CDR1 is SGHAT and CDR2 is FQNNGV. CDR3 region: CASSSLPDNYGYTF. CDR3 DNA sequence: TGTGCCAGCAGCTCCCTTCCGGATAACTATGGCTACACCTTC.

V gene TRBV4-1 combines with J gene TRBJ1-1; TRBD1 is a possible D gene (5 bases). There are 17 residues in the CDR3. Trimming took 2 bases from V and 1 from J, leaving 17 bases between them. Germline V gives CDR1 MGHRA, CDR2 YSYEKL. As DNA, the CDR3 is TGCGCCAGCAGCCAATTAAGGGGCGTGTCCTCGAACACTGAAGCTTTCTTT. Translated, it gives CASSQLRGVSSNTEAFF.

This clonotype has a handful of counts. The rearrangement joins TRBV6-4 to TRBJ1-2, with D uncertain. V dropped 6 bases and J dropped 4 bases, with 18 bases sitting between them. Looked up from germline, CDR1 is MRHNA and CDR2 is SNTAGT. The CDR3 covers 15 residues. CDR3 bases: TGTGCCAGCAGCCTAGACCCTTTCGGGAGCTATGGCTACACCTTC. Translating it yields CASSLDPFGSYGYTF.

This clonotype has a handful of counts. The chain recombines TRBV20-1 with TRBJ1-5; 9 nucleotides match TRBD1. This CDR3 is built from 15 residues. In germline, CDR1 is DFQATT, CDR2 SNEGSKA (reference sequence). V lost 3 bases to trimming and J lost 0 bases; unmatched junction nucleotides: 3. The CDR3 DNA reads as TGCAGTGCTAGTGCGACAGGGGGTAGCAATCAGCCCCAGCATTTT. Protein sequence: CSASATGGSNQPQHF.

The gene calls are TRBV24-1 and TRBJ2-7; D gene unclear. Between the trimmed V and J ends, which lost 7 bases and 2 bases, there was a span of 11 bases. Per germline, CDR1 KGHDR and CDR2 SFDVKD. CDR3 size: 13 residues. CDR3 residues: CATREDQTYEQYF. The DNA of the CDR3 is TGTGCCACCAGAGAGGACCAGACCTACGAGCAGTACTTC.

This chain joins TRBV9 and TRBJ2-3; TRBD2 matches at 7 bases. CDR3 length: 16 residues. CDR1 SGDLS and CDR2 YYNGEE come from the germline V gene. J gave up 2 bases and V 4 bases, and 10 bases lay outside the gene matches. CDR3 sequence: CASSTLSGSTTDTQYF. CDR3 DNA sequence: TGTGCCAGCAGCACACTTAGCGGGTCAACCACAGATACGCAGTATTTT.

This clonotype was counted only a few times. The chain carries TRBV5-1 and TRBJ1-2; 8 bases are shared with TRBD1. CDR1 is SGHRS and CDR2 is YFSETQ in the germline V gene. The CDR3 totals 16 residues. After removal of 3 bases from V and 2 bases from J, the junction contained 9 bases not matched to a gene. The CDR3 spells CASSSEERQGNYGYTF. In DNA form, the CDR3 reads TGCGCCAGCAGCTCGGAGGAGAGACAGGGGAACTATGGCTACACCTTC.

This sequence joins TRBV4-1 and TRBJ2-7; TRBD2 matches at 9 bases. Germline assignment: CDR1 MGHRA and CDR2 YSYEKL. Trimming took 0 bases from V and 4 from J; bases not matched to a gene: 16. The CDR3 totals 19 residues. The CDR3 here is CASSQEPNWSSGSEYEQYF. As DNA, the CDR3 is TGCGCCAGCAGCCAAGAACCTAACTGGAGTAGCGGGAGCGAGTACGAGCAGTACTTC.

This rearrangement joins TRBV12-3 or TRBV12-4 to TRBJ2-7; 9 nucleotides agree with TRBD1. This CDR3 contains 15 residues. The junction had 9 bases not matched to a gene; V was cut back by 6 bases and J by 3 bases. The CDR3 spells CASRPGTGTYYEQYF. CDR3 in DNA: TGTGCCAGCAGACCCGGGACAGGGACATACTACGAGCAGTACTTC.

The chain joins TRBV2 to TRBJ2-5; 7 bases map to TRBD2. The germline V gene has CDR1 SNHLY and CDR2 FYNNEI. The CDR3 is 15 amino acids. V lost 5 bases, J lost 2 bases, and 8 bases stayed unmatched. The DNA of the CDR3 is TGTGCCAGCAGTAAAGGTCTAGCGGAGCAAGAGACCCAGTACTTC. Protein sequence: CASSKGLAEQETQYF.

The V and J genes are TRBV20-1 and TRBJ2-7; D is undetermined. The V gene's germline CDR1 is DFQATT and CDR2 SNEGSKA (reference sequence). This CDR3 comprises 12 residues. The ends were cut back, 5 bases at V and 6 bases at J, with 14 bases in the middle. Written as DNA, the CDR3 is TGCAGTGCTGATACTCCCCCGGGCGAGCAGTACTTC. This gives the protein CSADTPPGEQYF.

The chain couples TRBV12-3 or TRBV12-4 to TRBJ2-7; D is possibly TRBD2 (6 bases). The V end lost 6 bases, the J end lost 4 bases, and 16 bases lay between the germline ends. CDR3 length: 14 residues. Written as DNA, the CDR3 is TGTGCCAGCAGAGAGACCCGGAGGGGTTACGAGCAGTACTTC. Protein product: CASRETRRGYEQYF.